These 17 T cell receptor beta chains were all obtained from the same sample, sequenced in a study of T cell responses to AZD1222 COVID-19 vaccine. Profiled with immunoSEQ multiplex PCR; TCRdb holds only in-frame clones, not every one. The sample records about 45,000 clones, over 60% being singletons. Sequencing was performed on peripheral blood, taken on day 0 of AZD1222 vaccination. The receptors derive from an adult in good health.

J is TRBJ2-5 and V is TRBV5-5, with 7 bases lining up with TRBD2. Germline V gene lookup returns CDR1 SGHKS and CDR2 YYEKEE (reference sequence). The CDR3 is made up of 16 amino acids. J lost 2 bases, V lost 2 bases, and 9 bases had no gene match. The CDR3 region is CASSLRLGSGQETQYF. The CDR3 DNA sequence: TGTGCCAGCAGCTTACGACTTGGTAGCGGGCAAGAGACCCAGTACTTC.

This sequence joins TRBV12-3 or TRBV12-4 and TRBJ1-1; no reliable D call. Deletions cut 3 bases from V and 4 bases from J, with 9 bases between. The CDR3 runs to 13 residues. The CDR3 loop reads CASSFDSVTEAFF. The CDR3 DNA sequence: TGTGCCAGCAGTTTCGATTCGGTCACTGAAGCTTTCTTT.

The CDR3 bases are TGTGCCAGCAGCTTAGGGGCAAGGAACTACGAGCAGTACTTC. Its translation is CASSLGARNYEQYF. The chain recombines TRBV7-2 with TRBJ2-7; unclear D gene. Trimming removed 1 base from V and 3 bases from J, with 10 bases in between. The CDR3 covers 14 residues. Germline CDR1 SGHTA, CDR2 FQGNSA.

The chain's CDR3 is CASSYSQGARGYTF. The CDR3 DNA follows: TGTGCCAGCAGTTACTCTCAGGGGGCAAGGGGCTACACCTTC. This chain joins TRBV6-5 and TRBJ1-2; 8 nucleotides agree with TRBD1. This CDR3 has 14 amino acids. J lost 8 bases, V lost 0 bases, and 5 bases had no gene match. Germline CDR1 MNHEY, CDR2 SVGAGI.

The chain recombines TRBV13 with TRBJ1-1, with D unclear. With 5 bases removed from V and 0 bases from J, the gap between germline ends came to 13 bases. The germline CDR1 and CDR2 sequences are PRHDT and FYEKMQ (reference sequence). The CDR3 spans 15 residues. CDR3 sequence (DNA): TGTGCCAGCAGCCCCCGAGTGGCACTGAACACTGAAGCTTTCTTT. Its protein is CASSPRVALNTEAFF.

There are a few counts of this clone. The V gene is TRBV7-9, the J gene TRBJ1-2, with a weak D call TRBD1 (5 bases). The CDR3 covers 16 residues. CDR1 and CDR2 from the germline V gene are SEHNR and FQNEAQ (reference sequence). V shed 7 bases and J shed 2 bases, with 20 bases lying between them. CDR3 coding DNA: TGTGCCAGCACCGGCGTAGGGGCCGGGGGGAACTATGGCTACACCTTC. It is translated as CASTGVGAGGNYGYTF.

The gene calls are TRBV6-5 and TRBJ1-6, with D unresolved. The CDR3 runs to 15 residues. V lost 5 bases and J lost 0, with 8 bases in between. Per germline, CDR1 MNHEY and CDR2 SVGAGI. This chain's CDR3 is CASSRASSYNSPLHF. CDR3 DNA: TGTGCCAGCAGTCGGGCGAGCTCCTATAATTCACCCCTCCACTTT.

This chain connects TRBV18 to TRBJ2-5; a possible D gene is TRBD2 (6 bases). V shed 6 bases and J shed 3 bases, with 14 bases lying between them. The germline V gene has CDR1 KGHSH and CDR2 LQKENI. The CDR3 covers 14 residues. The CDR3 DNA is TGTGCCAGCTCCTCCGGAGGGACCGAAGAGACCCAGTACTTC. It is translated as CASSSGGTEETQYF.

This chain uses TRBV12-3 or TRBV12-4 with TRBJ1-5; D might be TRBD1 (6 bases). The CDR3 extends over 13 amino acids. Trimming left V 4 bases short and J 5 bases short, with 9 bases between. CDR3 region: CASSYAGDQPQHF. CDR3 bases: TGTGCCAGCAGTTACGCAGGGGATCAGCCCCAGCATTTT.

The CDR3 coding sequence is TGTGCCAGCAGTGAAGACGGGGCACTACTCGTTAATTCACCCCTCCACTTT. Amino acids: CASSEDGALLVNSPLHF. V and J are TRBV2 and TRBJ1-6; D may be TRBD1 (5 bases). CDR3 length equals 17 residues. CDR1 SNHLY and CDR2 FYNNEI come from the germline V gene. V lost 1 base to trimming and J lost 6 bases, with 16 bases between them. Filled out from reference TRBV2 and TRBJ1-6, the complete variable domain reads EPEVTQTPSHQVTQMGQEVILRCVPISNHLYFYWYRQILGQKVEFLVSFYNNEISEKSEIFDDQFSVERPDGSNFTLKIRSTKLEDSAMYFCASSEDGALLVNSPLHFGNGTRLTVT.

This clone was detected only once. This chain connects TRBV7-2 to TRBJ1-2; 7 nucleotides agree with TRBD1. The V gene's germline CDR1 is SGHTA and CDR2 FQGNSA. J gave up 5 bases and V 1 base, and 7 bases lay outside the gene matches. There are 15 residues in the CDR3. The CDR3 is CASSLVPDRIYGYTF. The CDR3 DNA follows: TGTGCCAGCAGCTTAGTCCCGGACAGGATTTATGGCTACACCTTC.

CDR3 in DNA: TGTGCCAGCAGGTCGGGACAGGCGGACACTGAAGCTTTCTTT. Translated, it gives CASRSGQADTEAFF. J is TRBJ1-1 and V is TRBV28; the match to TRBD1 covers 8 bases. Germline assignment: CDR1 MDHEN and CDR2 SYDVKM. The V and J ends lost 6 bases and 3 bases, in that order; junction bases with no gene match: 6. The length of the CDR3 is 14 residues.

This chain connects TRBV5-1 to TRBJ1-5, with D uncertain. The CDR3 runs 15 residues. CDR1 SGHRS and CDR2 YFSETQ come from the germline V gene. Trimming left V 5 bases short and J 0 bases short, with 12 bases between. For the CDR3, the DNA is TGCGCCAGCAGTCCCGGGGATACTAGCAATCAGCCCCAGCATTTT. Encoded protein: CASSPGDTSNQPQHF. Full variable domain (missing parts from reference TRBV5-1 and TRBJ1-5): KAGVTQTPRYLIKTRGQQVTLSCSPISGHRSVSWYQQTPGQGLQFLFEYFSETQRNKGNFPGRFSGRQFSNSRSEMNVSTLELGDSALYLCASSPGDTSNQPQHFGDGTRLSIL.

The chain combines TRBV3-1 (or the pseudogene TRBV3-2) with TRBJ2-1; no definite D call. Germline CDR1 LGHDT, CDR2 YNNKEL (reference sequence). Trimming removed 1 base from V and 6 bases from J, with 19 bases in between. The length of the CDR3 is 17 residues. CDR3 bases: TGTGCCAGCAGCCAAGGCAATTTGGGTAAGGTCTTCAATGAGCAGTTCTTC. Translation: CASSQGNLGKVFNEQFF.

The rearrangement links TRBV2 to TRBJ1-6, with 7 bases that match TRBD1. The germline V gene encodes CDR1 SNHLY and CDR2 FYNNEI. V shed 6 bases, J shed 6 bases, and the junction held 2 bases outside the gene matches. The CDR3 extends over 13 amino acids. The CDR3: CASRRDSNSPLHF. CDR3 bases: TGTGCCAGCAGGCGGGACAGTAATTCACCCCTCCACTTT.

The CDR3 DNA sequence: TGTGCCACTTCCCAGGGAGGCCTCTCTGGAAACACCATATATTTT. Amino acids: CATSQGGLSGNTIYF. This sequence joins TRBV19 and TRBJ1-3, with D possibly matching TRBD1 (5 bases). Germline assignment: CDR1 LNHDA and CDR2 SQIVND (reference sequence). The germline V and J ends were trimmed by 10 bases and 0 bases, with 16 bases remaining between them. This CDR3 spans 15 amino acids. Full variable domain (outside the CDR3, taken from reference TRBV19 and TRBJ1-3): DGGITQSPKYLFRKEGQNVTLSCEQNLNHDAMYWYRQDPGQGLRLIYYSQIVNDFQKGDIAEGYSVSREKKESFPLTVTSAQKNPTAFYLCATSQGGLSGNTIYFGEGSWLTVV.

In this sample, this clone is medium-sized. The CDR3 DNA is TGTGCCAGCAGTTACCGGGGCACCGGGGAGCTGTTTTTT. As protein: CASSYRGTGELFF. The chain is built from TRBV6-5 and TRBJ2-2, with TRBD2 as a possible D gene (5 bases). The germline gives CDR1 MNHEY, CDR2 SVGAGI. The CDR3 is 13 amino acids. V lost 2 bases and J lost 4, with 5 bases in between.